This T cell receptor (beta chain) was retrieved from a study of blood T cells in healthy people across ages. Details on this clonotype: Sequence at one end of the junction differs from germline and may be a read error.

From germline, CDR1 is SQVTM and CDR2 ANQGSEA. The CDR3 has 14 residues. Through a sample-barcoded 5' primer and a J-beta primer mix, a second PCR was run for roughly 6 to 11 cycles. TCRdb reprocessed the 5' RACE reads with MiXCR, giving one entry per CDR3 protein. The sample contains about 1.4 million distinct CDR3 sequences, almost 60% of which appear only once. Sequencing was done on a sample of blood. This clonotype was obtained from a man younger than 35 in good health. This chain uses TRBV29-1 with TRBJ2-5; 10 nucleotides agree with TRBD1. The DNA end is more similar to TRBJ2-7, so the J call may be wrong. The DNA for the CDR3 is TGCAGAGTTGCCAAGACAGGGGGCTACTACGAGCAGTACTTC. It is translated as CRVAKTGGYYEQYF.